This is a list of T cell receptor beta chains from one sample in a study of blood T cells in healthy people across ages. TCRdb recomputed calls from the 5' RACE reads with MiXCR, one row per CDR3 protein. The profile shows fewer than 800,000 distinct CDR3 sequences, under 25% of them singletons. The sequenced sample consisted of blood. The source of these receptors is a man aged 65 to 79 in good health. Both conserved end residues are part of each CDR3. A D gene is named only where the DNA matches it firmly. A clone size is listed for some rows: how often the clone was seen (once, few, many), or a class if it is expanded.

d_gene: NA; j_gene: TRBJ2-1; v_gene: TRBV6-5; abundance: few; CDR3aa: CASSYSTRSAGNEQFF; CDR3nt: TGTGCCAGCAGTTACTCAACCAGGTCCGCGGGGAATGAGCAGTTCTTC
d_gene: NA; j_gene: TRBJ1-5; v_gene: TRBV20-1; abundance: few; CDR3aa: CSARDRGGRYGNQPQHF; CDR3nt: TGCAGTGCTAGAGATAGGGGGGGGCGTTATGGCAATCAGCCCCAGCATTTT
d_gene: NA; j_gene: TRBJ2-4; v_gene: TRBV6-1; abundance: NA; CDR3aa: CASTEGLGGSAKNIQYF; CDR3nt: TGTGCCAGCACCGAGGGGTTGGGGGGATCGGCCAAAAACATTCAGTACTTC
d_gene: NA; j_gene: TRBJ2-2; v_gene: TRBV4-1; abundance: NA; CDR3aa: CASRIGQTNTGELFF; CDR3nt: TGCGCCAGCAGGATCGGACAGACGAACACCGGGGAGCTGTTTTTT
d_gene: TRBD2; j_gene: TRBJ2-1; v_gene: TRBV5-1; abundance: many; CDR3aa: CASSTGSGSYEQFF; CDR3nt: TGCGCCAGCAGCACCGGGAGCGGGAGCTATGAGCAGTTCTTC
d_gene: TRBD2; j_gene: TRBJ2-2; v_gene: TRBV29-1; abundance: few; CDR3aa: CSVRPQLAGNTGELFF; CDR3nt: TGCAGCGTTAGGCCCCAACTAGCGGGGAACACCGGGGAGCTGTTTTTT
d_gene: NA; j_gene: TRBJ1-2; v_gene: TRBV6-6; abundance: few; CDR3aa: CATTPKGVTNGYTF; CDR3nt: TGTGCCACCACGCCTAAGGGAGTAACCAATGGCTACACCTTC
d_gene: NA; j_gene: TRBJ1-4; v_gene: TRBV4-3; abundance: few; CDR3aa: CASSQRRGAANEKLFF; CDR3nt: TGCGCCAGCAGCCAGAGACGAGGGGCGGCTAATGAAAAACTGTTTTTT
d_gene: TRBD2; j_gene: TRBJ2-2; v_gene: TRBV11-2; abundance: few; CDR3aa: CASSTRLAGTGELFF; CDR3nt: TGTGCCAGCAGCACCCGACTAGCTGGCACCGGGGAGCTGTTTTTT
d_gene: NA; j_gene: TRBJ2-1; v_gene: TRBV3-1; abundance: NA; CDR3aa: CASSQDGATRDEQFF; CDR3nt: TGTGCCAGCAGCCAAGATGGCGCGACCAGGGATGAGCAGTTCTTC
d_gene: TRBD2; j_gene: TRBJ2-1; v_gene: TRBV20-1; abundance: NA; CDR3aa: CSALSGGSSYNEQFF; CDR3nt: TGCAGTGCTCTCTCTGGCGGGAGTTCCTACAATGAGCAGTTCTTC
d_gene: TRBD1; j_gene: TRBJ1-1; v_gene: TRBV5-1; abundance: few; CDR3aa: CASSFGQGSTEAFF; CDR3nt: TGCGCCAGCAGCTTCGGACAGGGCAGCACTGAAGCTTTCTTT
d_gene: NA; j_gene: TRBJ2-5; v_gene: TRBV4-1; abundance: NA; CDR3aa: CASNRQVRETQYF; CDR3nt: TGCGCCAGCAACCGGCAGGTTCGGGAGACCCAGTACTTC
d_gene: TRBD2; j_gene: TRBJ2-1; v_gene: TRBV6-1; abundance: NA; CDR3aa: CASSDLAGGDNEQFF; CDR3nt: TGTGCCAGCAGTGATCTAGCGGGGGGGGACAATGAGCAGTTCTTC
d_gene: NA; j_gene: TRBJ1-4; v_gene: TRBV10-3; abundance: NA; CDR3aa: CAIREVHNEKLFF; CDR3nt: TGTGCCATCAGAGAGGTCCATAATGAAAAACTGTTTTTT
d_gene: NA; j_gene: TRBJ1-4; v_gene: TRBV20-1; abundance: NA; CDR3aa: CSAYRMGGPNEKLFF; CDR3nt: TGCAGTGCCTACCGTATGGGGGGGCCAAATGAAAAACTGTTTTTT
d_gene: NA; j_gene: TRBJ2-2; v_gene: TRBV6-2/TRBV6-3; abundance: few; CDR3aa: CAGGASADGELFF; CDR3nt: TGTGCCGGAGGGGCCTCGGCCGACGGGGAGCTGTTTTTT
d_gene: TRBD1; j_gene: TRBJ2-1; v_gene: TRBV5-1; abundance: NA; CDR3aa: CASSLVGQGGVGAYNEQFF; CDR3nt: TGCGCCAGCAGCTTGGTTGGACAGGGGGGAGTGGGGGCCTACAATGAGCAGTTCTTC
d_gene: NA; j_gene: TRBJ2-2; v_gene: TRBV7-8; abundance: NA; CDR3aa: CASSSRRMGANTGELFF; CDR3nt: TGTGCCAGCAGCTCCCGGAGGATGGGAGCAAACACCGGGGAGCTGTTTTTT
d_gene: NA; j_gene: TRBJ2-7; v_gene: TRBV5-1; abundance: NA; CDR3aa: CASSSTGNEQYF; CDR3nt: TGCGCCAGCAGCTCAACAGGCAACGAGCAGTACTTC
d_gene: TRBD1; j_gene: TRBJ1-1; v_gene: TRBV20-1; abundance: NA; CDR3aa: CSAGGGAGTEAFF; CDR3nt: TGCAGTGCTGGAGGGGGCGCGGGCACTGAAGCTTTCTTT
d_gene: TRBD2; j_gene: TRBJ2-1; v_gene: TRBV30; abundance: NA; CDR3aa: CAWSVRAGGPNEQFF; CDR3nt: TGTGCCTGGAGTGTACGAGCGGGAGGGCCGAATGAGCAGTTCTTC
d_gene: NA; j_gene: TRBJ2-1; v_gene: TRBV12-3/TRBV12-4; abundance: few; CDR3aa: CAGRRDSYNEQFF; CDR3nt: TGTGCCGGCAGACGGGACTCCTACAATGAGCAGTTCTTC
d_gene: TRBD1; j_gene: TRBJ2-7; v_gene: TRBV28; abundance: NA; CDR3aa: CASSLYGTGGTYEQYF; CDR3nt: TGTGCCAGCAGTTTATATGGGACAGGGGGAACCTACGAGCAGTACTTC
d_gene: NA; j_gene: TRBJ2-7; v_gene: TRBV10-3; abundance: NA; CDR3aa: CAISENKGQFTYEQYF; CDR3nt: TGTGCCATCAGTGAGAATAAGGGTCAGTTTACCTACGAGCAGTACTTC
d_gene: NA; j_gene: TRBJ2-6; v_gene: TRBV7-2; abundance: NA; CDR3aa: CASSLHHGDVMTF; CDR3nt: TGTGCCAGCAGCCTACACCATGGGGACGTCATGACTTTC
d_gene: TRBD1; j_gene: TRBJ1-4; v_gene: TRBV19; abundance: few; CDR3aa: CASSPGQGIANEKLFF; CDR3nt: TGTGCCAGTAGTCCGGGACAGGGGATCGCTAATGAAAAACTGTTTTTT
d_gene: TRBD2; j_gene: TRBJ2-7; v_gene: TRBV20-1; abundance: NA; CDR3aa: CSATDATSRNEQYF; CDR3nt: TGCAGTGCTACCGACGCGACTAGCAGGAACGAGCAGTACTTC
d_gene: TRBD1; j_gene: TRBJ1-2; v_gene: TRBV2; abundance: many; CDR3aa: CASSETGGSDTF; CDR3nt: TGTGCCAGCAGTGAAACAGGGGGTTCGGACACCTTC